This record covers a single T cell receptor (beta chain). Its target is unknown. Per germline, CDR1 SQVTM and CDR2 ANQGSEA. Between the trimmed V and J ends, which lost 7 bases and 1 base, there was a span of 10 bases. The CDR3 contains 12 residues. These data are taken from a study of cytomegalovirus exposure and HLA in healthy donors. The study's findings and limits: Later analysis identified a missense DCLRE1C variant that was linked to TCR beta V- and J-gene trimming. Generally TCR sequences proved uncommon, though certain public TCRs appeared in numerous donors.

The PCR had 60 Vbeta and 13 Jbeta primers. The data were produced by immunoSEQ multiplex PCR, yet TCRdb's version contains in-frame clones alone and is incomplete. The sample consists of approximately 100,000 clones, 78% of them appearing once. The sample was PBMCs. The chain combines TRBV29-1 with TRBJ1-1; D possibly corresponds to TRBD1 (6 bases). This receptor was obtained from a woman in her thirties or forties in good health and CMV-seronegative. CDR3 coding DNA: TGCAGCGGGCAGGGACAGAACACTGAAGCTTTCTTT. Translated: CSGQGQNTEAFF.